These T cell receptor beta chains were read from a single sample in a study of blood T cell repertoires in COVID-19. Sequencing was performed with immunoSEQ multiplex PCR; in TCRdb, only in-frame clones are kept and a portion is missing. This sample carries fewer than 85,000 clones, 87% of them seen once, and the ten largest clones take 6.5% to 8.5%. Sequencing was performed on peripheral blood. Receptors originate from a man aged 50 or older with active COVID-19. CDR3s include the opening cysteine and the closing phenylalanine or tryptophan.

v_call | cdr3_aa
TRBV11-2 | CASSLQGAKSPLHF
TRBV5-1 | CASSLGSSGSIYEQYF
TRBV9 | CASSVTSGGAVGSQYF
TRBV4-3 | CASSLGQGYNSPLHF
TRBV3-1/TRBV3-2 | CASSQEEKPLAKNIQYF
TRBV23-1 | CASTLPGLAGGSSYEQYF
TRBV7-9 | CASSLDSGPTDEQFF
TRBV7-3 | CASSGGSPGETQYF
TRBV28 | CASSFPGTGGETQYF
TRBV6-5 | CASSYRGTREQFF
TRBV10-3 | CAISDPSGESNEKLFF
TRBV10-3 | CAISREDRGLSNTEAFF
TRBV30 | CAWTTRLAGGQGELFF
TRBV6-1 | CASSEARGRVYGYTF
TRBV27 | CASSRDSLINYGYTF
TRBV5-6 | CASSRGYSYNEQFF
TRBV6-2/TRBV6-3 | CASSYSRPYNEQFF
TRBV5-1 | CASTQNKGDNQETQYF
TRBV9 | CASSVAGMNTEAFF
TRBV18 | CASSPGQAGANVLTF
TRBV7-9 | CASSLLAGASEQYF
TRBV6-2/TRBV6-3 | CASSPTGTGETQYF
TRBV19 | CASSISTGGYEQFF
TRBV9 | CASSMRTDRNTIYF
TRBV18 | CASSQGAVDSPLHF
TRBV18 | CASSPTGGSYNEQFF
TRBV28 | CASSPQQGLANYGYTF
TRBV27 | CASSFRGRSEAFF
TRBV18 | CASSPGQEQPQHF
TRBV4-1 | CASSQQDRGTYEQYF
TRBV18 | CASSRVTGTGGSGELFF
TRBV5-6 | CASSWGRDTYEQYF
TRBV5-1 | CASGPGPQGVGSYNEQFF
TRBV19 | CASRAGTSIEQFF
TRBV7-2 | CASSLWRDHEQFF
TRBV6-5 | CASTIAGGRPDTQYF
TRBV7-9 | CASTRGGAVRETQYF
TRBV7-9 | CASSLDSGGALEQFF
TRBV5-1 | CASSSLGGMGTEAFF
TRBV2 | CAGTRDRDETQYF
TRBV5-1 | CASSTGTGNSNQPQHF
TRBV7-9 | CASSLAGGHGYTF
TRBV9 | CASSVGSGNTEAFF
TRBV4-2 | CASSQERAGEGTDTQYF
TRBV7-9 | CASSYGDRETVWDGYTF
TRBV29-1 | CSVGQGREKLFF
TRBV28 | CASRRSGTGYNEQYF
TRBV29-1 | CSVLGHLNTGELFF
TRBV7-2 | CASSPNLLAVKGETQYF
TRBV7-6 | CASSLGQANPLHF
TRBV2 | CASILGVSTSGIGEQFF
TRBV3-1/TRBV3-2 | CASSLIAGTVWSGYYEQYF
TRBV9 | CASSVQRQAAFYGYTF
TRBV27 | CASSPTRGTINTGELFF
TRBV11-1 | CASSRAQGADNIQYF
TRBV7-9 | CASSLTGGNTEAFF
TRBV5-1 | CASSLQGAHSPLHF